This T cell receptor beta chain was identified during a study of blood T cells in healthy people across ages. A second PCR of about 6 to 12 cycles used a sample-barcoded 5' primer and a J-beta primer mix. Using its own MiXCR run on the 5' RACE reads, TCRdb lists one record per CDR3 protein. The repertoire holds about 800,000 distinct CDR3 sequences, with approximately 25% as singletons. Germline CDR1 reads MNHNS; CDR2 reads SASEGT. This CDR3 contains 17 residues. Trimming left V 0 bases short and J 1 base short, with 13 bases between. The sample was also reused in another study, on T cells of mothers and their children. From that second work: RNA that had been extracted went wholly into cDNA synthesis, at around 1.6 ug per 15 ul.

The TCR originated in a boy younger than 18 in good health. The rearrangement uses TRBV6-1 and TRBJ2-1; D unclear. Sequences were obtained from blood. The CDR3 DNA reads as TGTGCCAGCAGTGAAGCGAGGTGGAGTTGGTCCTACAATGAGCAGTTCTTC. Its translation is CASSEARWSWSYNEQFF.